Shown below are 13 T cell receptor beta chains from a single sample sequenced in a study of OX40 agonist ivuxolimab in advanced cancers. Clones were sequenced by immunoSEQ multiplex PCR, and TCRdb holds only the in-frame ones, with some missing. There are 35,000 to 40,000 clones in the sample; approximately 82% occur only once, and 20% to 25% lies in the top ten. The sample here was CD4+ or CD8+ T cells sorted from blood, taken in a trial of the OX40 agonist ivuxolimab. The source is an adult with an advanced solid tumor such as melanoma, head and neck, liver or kidney cancer.

The chain couples TRBV7-9 to TRBJ2-1, with D possibly matching TRBD1 (5 bases). V dropped 10 bases and J dropped 0 bases, with 10 bases sitting between them. This CDR3 is built from 13 residues. CDR1 and CDR2 (germline): SEHNR, FQNEAQ (reference sequence). Here the CDR3 DNA reads TGTGCCACCAGACAGAGCTCCTACAATGAGCAGTTCTTC. It codes for CATRQSSYNEQFF.

In its sample, this clone was seen once. The V call is TRBV7-3, the J call TRBJ1-2; TRBD1 aligns across 11 bases. This CDR3 has 18 residues. The V segment lost 2 bases and the J segment 5 bases; nucleotides outside the gene matches: 13. Per germline, CDR1 SGHTA and CDR2 FQGTGA. CDR3 loop: CASSLLGGGQGEKYGYTF. The CDR3 DNA follows: TGTGCCAGCAGCTTATTAGGCGGGGGACAGGGGGAGAAGTATGGCTACACCTTC.

The sample holds a few counts of this clone. The genes are TRBV30 and TRBJ2-5; unclear D gene. Germline values: CDR1 GTSNPN, CDR2 SVGIG (reference sequence). V shed 0 bases and J shed 5 bases, with 16 bases lying between them. There are 15 residues in the CDR3. The chain's CDR3 is CAWSVMSGDRETQYF. CDR3 coding DNA: TGTGCCTGGAGTGTAATGTCGGGCGACCGTGAGACCCAGTACTTC.

This chain connects TRBV28 to TRBJ2-3, with D possibly matching TRBD2 (5 bases). V was pared by 0 bases and J by 1 base, with 11 bases between. This CDR3 is 16 amino acids long. Per germline, CDR1 MDHEN and CDR2 SYDVKM. The CDR3 DNA follows: TGTGCCAGCAGTTTATGGTCCCTGCGGGGCACAGATACGCAGTATTTT. Amino acids: CASSLWSLRGTDTQYF. Combining the CDR3 with reference TRBV28 and TRBJ2-3 gives the whole variable domain DVKVTQSSRYLVKRTGEKVFLECVQDMDHENMFWYRQDPGLGLRLIYFSYDVKMKEKGDIPEGYSVSREKKERFSLILESASTNQTSMYLCASSLWSLRGTDTQYFGPGTRLTVL.

This CDR3 reads CASSLEFGSEAFF. The CDR3 nucleotides read TGTGCCAGCAGCTTAGAGTTCGGAAGTGAAGCTTTCTTT. The chain carries TRBV28 and TRBJ1-1; D is unclear. V dropped 6 bases and J dropped 7 bases, with 15 bases sitting between them. Germline V gene sequence: CDR1 MDHEN, CDR2 SYDVKM. This CDR3 is built from 13 residues.

This clone is a singleton in its sample. This rearrangement joins TRBV7-2 to TRBJ2-5, with 11 nucleotides matching TRBD2. This CDR3 is 16 amino acids long. Germline CDR1 SGHTA, CDR2 FQGNSA. V was pared by 5 bases and J by 5 bases, with 10 bases of the junction left unmatched. In nucleotides, the CDR3 is TGTGCCAGCAGCCAAGGGTTAGCGGGGGGGCTTGAGACCCAGTACTTC. Translating it yields CASSQGLAGGLETQYF.

The V call is TRBV19, the J call TRBJ1-5; maybe TRBD1 (6 bases). Germline V gives CDR1 LNHDA, CDR2 SQIVND (reference sequence). Trimming removed 5 bases from V and 4 bases from J, with 15 bases in between. This CDR3 contains 15 residues. CDR3 residues: CASSWGGIGNQPQHF. The CDR3 bases are TGTGCCAGTAGTTGGGGGGGCATAGGAAATCAGCCCCAGCATTTT.

This clone was counted between two and nine times. This chain joins TRBV7-6 and TRBJ2-1; TRBD2 agrees at 11 bases. Germline-derived CDR1 and CDR2 are SGHVS and FNYEAQ. Trimming cost V 5 bases and J 9 bases; bases outside gene matches: 9. CDR3 length: 15 amino acids. CDR3 residues: CASSKLAGAPPEQFF. The CDR3, as DNA: TGTGCCAGCAGCAAACTAGCGGGGGCCCCTCCTGAGCAGTTCTTC.

This chain joins TRBV7-9 and TRBJ2-7; D may be TRBD2 (7 bases). This CDR3 has 14 residues. The V gene lost 1 base and the J gene lost 5 bases, with 12 bases spanning the gap. Germline V gene sequence: CDR1 SEHNR, CDR2 FQNEAQ (reference sequence). The CDR3 nucleotides are TGTGCCAGCAGCTTAGTAGGGGGACTACACGAGCAGTACTTC. Protein: CASSLVGGLHEQYF. The full variable domain, with the rest looked up from reference TRBV7-9 and TRBJ2-7, is DTGVSQNPRHKITKRGQNVTFRCDPISEHNRLYWYRQTLGQGPEFLTYFQNEAQLEKSRLLSDRFSAERPKGSFSTLEIQRTEQGDSAMYLCASSLVGGLHEQYFGPGTRLTVT.

The V gene is TRBV18, the J gene TRBJ2-7; 8 bases align to TRBD1. Losses at the gene ends were 3 bases for V and 1 base for J; bases not matched to a gene: 5. The CDR3 spans 15 residues. CDR1 KGHSH and CDR2 LQKENI come from the germline V gene. Here the CDR3 reads CASSPAGTGSYEQYF. CDR3 coding DNA: TGTGCCAGCTCACCTGCGGGGACAGGTTCCTACGAGCAGTACTTC.

The chain uses TRBV11-1 and TRBJ1-1; D is ambiguous. Per germline, CDR1 SGHAT and CDR2 FQDESV (reference sequence). V lost 0 bases and J 2 bases, leaving 10 bases between the germline ends. The CDR3 is made up of 15 amino acids. Written as DNA, the CDR3 is TGTGCCAGCAGCTTAGCCGGTAGAGATAACACTGAAGCTTTCTTT. This gives the protein CASSLAGRDNTEAFF. Using reference TRBV11-1 and TRBJ1-1 for the parts outside the CDR3, the full variable domain is EAEVAQSPRYKITEKSQAVAFWCDPISGHATLYWYRQILGQGPELLVQFQDESVVDDSQLPKDRFSAERLKGVDSTLKIQPAELGDSAMYLCASSLAGRDNTEAFFGQGTRLTVV.

J is TRBJ1-1 and V is TRBV28, with D uncertain. Trimming left V 3 bases short and J 1 base short, with 15 bases between. The CDR3 is 16 amino acids. Germline V CDR1 and CDR2: MDHEN, SYDVKM. In DNA, the CDR3 is TGTGCCAGCAGTTTCTGGTCTGGGCAAGAGAACACTGAAGCTTTCTTT. This encodes CASSFWSGQENTEAFF.

The chain employs TRBV7-2 and TRBJ1-1; D remains ambiguous. V lost 1 base, J lost 4 bases, and 7 bases lay in between. Germline CDR1 reads SGHTA; CDR2 reads FQGNSA. This CDR3 comprises 13 residues. The CDR3 sequence: CASSLDASTEAFF. DNA for the CDR3: TGTGCCAGCAGCTTAGATGCATCCACTGAAGCTTTCTTT.